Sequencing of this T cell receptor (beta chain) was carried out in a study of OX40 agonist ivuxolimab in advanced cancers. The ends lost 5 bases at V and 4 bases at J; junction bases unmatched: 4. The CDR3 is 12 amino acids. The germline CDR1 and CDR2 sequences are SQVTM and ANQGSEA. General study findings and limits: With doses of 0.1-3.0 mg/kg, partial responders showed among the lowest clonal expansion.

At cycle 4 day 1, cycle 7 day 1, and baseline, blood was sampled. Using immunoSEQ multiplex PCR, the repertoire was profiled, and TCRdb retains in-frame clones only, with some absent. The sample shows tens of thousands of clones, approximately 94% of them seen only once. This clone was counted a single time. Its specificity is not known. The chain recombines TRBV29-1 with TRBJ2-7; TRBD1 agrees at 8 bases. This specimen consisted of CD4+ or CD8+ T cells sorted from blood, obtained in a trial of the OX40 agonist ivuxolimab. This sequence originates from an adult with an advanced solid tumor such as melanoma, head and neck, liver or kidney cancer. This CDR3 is CSVRTGPYEQYF. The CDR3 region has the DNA TGCAGCGTTAGGACAGGGCCATACGAGCAGTACTTC.